Presented here are 6 T cell receptor beta chains from one specimen sequenced in a study of metastatic and nonmetastatic thyroid tumors. None of the patients had undergone any treatment ahead of thyroid surgery. TCRdb reprocessed the PCR reads using MiXCR. This table holds tens of thousands of clones, approximately 12% found once. Sample: blood. These receptors were obtained from a female donor with papillary thyroid cancer or a benign thyroid nodule (not recorded which). Some clones in this sample may be carry-over from other donors' samples.

This clone was counted ten times or more. Other nucleotide sequences in the sample specify the same CDR3. The rearrangement joins TRBV19 to TRBJ2-4; the match to TRBD1 covers 7 bases. V shed 4 bases, J shed 6 bases, and the junction held 9 bases outside the gene matches. Per the germline V gene, CDR1 is LNHDA and CDR2 is SQIVND (reference sequence). The CDR3 length is 15 residues. The CDR3 DNA reads TGTGCCAGTAGTAGAGGCCGGGACAGCGGAAACATTCAGTACTTC. Amino acid sequence: CASSRGRDSGNIQYF.

The table lists this clone with many counts. The J gene is TRBJ2-7, the V gene TRBV5-1; D might be TRBD1 (5 bases). Germline CDR1 reads SGHRS; CDR2 reads YFSETQ. V was shortened by 0 bases and J by 2 bases, with 15 bases between the two germline ends. This CDR3 region has 16 residues. The CDR3 is CASSLAGGAKAYEQYF. The CDR3 bases are TGCGCCAGCAGCTTGGCCGGTGGGGCAAAGGCCTACGAGCAGTACTTC.

This clone has a count of ten or more. This chain uses TRBV28 with TRBJ2-4; D may be TRBD1 (6 bases). Trimming stripped 6 bases from V and 4 bases from J, with 13 bases between. The CDR3 sequence is 14 residues long. The germline gives CDR1 MDHEN, CDR2 SYDVKM. The chain's CDR3 is CASSSGQLKNIQYF. In DNA, the CDR3 is TGTGCCAGCAGCTCGGGACAACTGAAAAACATTCAGTACTTC.

This clone was observed many times. The J gene is TRBJ2-2, the V gene TRBV6-4; TRBD2 is a possible D gene (6 bases). The CDR3 sequence is 16 residues long. V shed 3 bases and J shed 4 bases, with 15 bases lying between them. CDR1 and CDR2 (germline): MRHNA, SNTAGT. The CDR3 DNA sequence: TGTGCCAGCAGTGAATCGGGAGTGCAGGCCACCGGGGAGCTGTTTTTT. As protein: CASSESGVQATGELFF.

The table lists this clone with many counts. This CDR3 is CASSSATGTEREQFF. CDR3 coding DNA: TGTGCCAGCAGCTCGGCCACCGGGACAGAAAGGGAGCAGTTCTTC. V usage is TRBV7-3 and J usage is TRBJ2-1, with TRBD1 matching over 7 bases. The CDR3 is made up of 15 amino acids. Germline V CDR1 and CDR2: SGHTA, FQGTGA. Unmatched junction bases numbered 13, after V lost 4 bases and J lost 10 bases.

The rearrangement uses TRBV11-2 and TRBJ2-7; tentatively, D is TRBD2 (6 bases). Looked up from germline, CDR1 is SGHAT and CDR2 is FQNNGV. This CDR3 is built from 13 residues. Trimming took off 3 bases at V and 3 bases at J, with 9 bases between the two ends. The CDR3: CASSLTRVYEQYF. Here the CDR3 DNA reads TGTGCCAGCAGCTTGACTAGGGTCTACGAGCAGTACTTC.